This T cell receptor beta chain is from a study of blood T cell repertoires in COVID-19. Study-wide context: Samples representing acute and convalescent COVID-19 were sourced from the United States, Italy and Spain. From T cells, B-cell-depleted T cells, or PBMCs came the material, which was cDNA or gDNA.

How the authors handled the data: The assay estimated nucleated cells by amplifying reference gene primers. This table comes from immunoSEQ multiplex PCR, and its TCRdb copy is limited to in-frame clones, with some not included. Clonal size and the V and J genes are those of that table, whereas D and trimming came from the DNA. Seen here are 300,000 to 350,000 clones, roughly 90% observed once, and the top ten hold 3% to 4%. Seattle participants joined during active infection and were tracked over time. CDR1 is SGHRS, CDR2 YFSETQ, per germline. V dropped 4 bases and J dropped 3 bases, with 11 bases sitting between them. The CDR3 has 14 residues.

This TCR derives from a woman aged 55-75 years with COVID-19, enrolled during active disease. The chain links TRBV5-1 to TRBJ2-1; D is perhaps TRBD1 (6 bases). Input material: peripheral blood. The CDR3 DNA reads as TGCGCCAGCAGCCCCCGGACAGACTACAATGAGCAGTTCTTC. The encoded protein is CASSPRTDYNEQFF.